The source of this T cell receptor beta chain is a study of T-cell reconstitution after alpha-beta-depleted transplantation in children. Between the trimmed V and J ends, which lost 6 bases and 4 bases, there was a span of 17 bases. The CDR3 consists of 15 residues. Unique molecular identifiers were incorporated when the TCRbeta library was constructed. TCRdb re-derived calls from the PCR reads in MiXCR, one entry per CDR3 protein. The sample shows around 250,000 distinct CDR3 sequences, under 9.5% of them seen only once. J is TRBJ2-3 and V is TRBV12-3 or TRBV12-4, with D perhaps matching TRBD1 (6 bases). This clonotype was sampled from a male patient between 10 and 17 years old who had a stem cell transplant for acute lymphoblastic leukemia, so the T cells may come from the graft donor. Sequencing was performed on PBMCs, mostly from graft donor cells, taken 180 days after TCRalphabeta/CD19-depleted stem cell transplant. The CDR3 bases are TGTGCCAGCAGGTCCTATGGGGGCTTCTCAGATACGCAGTATTTT. Residues: CASRSYGGFSDTQYF.